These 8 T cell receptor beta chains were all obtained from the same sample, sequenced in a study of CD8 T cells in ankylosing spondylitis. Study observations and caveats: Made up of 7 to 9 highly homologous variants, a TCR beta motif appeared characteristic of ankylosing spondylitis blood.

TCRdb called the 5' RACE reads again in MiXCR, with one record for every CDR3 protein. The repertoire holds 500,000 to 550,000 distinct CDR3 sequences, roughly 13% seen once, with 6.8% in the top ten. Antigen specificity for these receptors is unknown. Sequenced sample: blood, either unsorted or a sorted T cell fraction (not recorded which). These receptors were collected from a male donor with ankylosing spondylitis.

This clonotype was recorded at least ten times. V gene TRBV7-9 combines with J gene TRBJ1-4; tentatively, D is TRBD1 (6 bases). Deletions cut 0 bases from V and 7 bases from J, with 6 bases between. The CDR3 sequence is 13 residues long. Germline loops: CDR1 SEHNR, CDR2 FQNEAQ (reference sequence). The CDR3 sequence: CASSLAGGEKLFF. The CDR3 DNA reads TGTGCCAGCAGCTTAGCAGGGGGTGAAAAACTGTTTTTT.

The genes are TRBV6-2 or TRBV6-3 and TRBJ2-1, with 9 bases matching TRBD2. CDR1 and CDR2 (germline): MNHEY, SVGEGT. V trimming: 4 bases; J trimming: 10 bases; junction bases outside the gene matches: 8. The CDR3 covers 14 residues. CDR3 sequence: CASSSREGLGEQFF. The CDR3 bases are TGTGCCAGCAGTTCGCGGGAGGGGCTTGGGGAGCAGTTCTTC.

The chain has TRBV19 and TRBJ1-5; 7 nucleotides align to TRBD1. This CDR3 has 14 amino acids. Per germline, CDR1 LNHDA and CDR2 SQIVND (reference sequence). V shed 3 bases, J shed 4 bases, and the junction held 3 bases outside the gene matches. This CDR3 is CASSIGTANQPQHF. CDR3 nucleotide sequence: TGTGCCAGTAGTATCGGGACAGCTAATCAGCCCCAGCATTTT.

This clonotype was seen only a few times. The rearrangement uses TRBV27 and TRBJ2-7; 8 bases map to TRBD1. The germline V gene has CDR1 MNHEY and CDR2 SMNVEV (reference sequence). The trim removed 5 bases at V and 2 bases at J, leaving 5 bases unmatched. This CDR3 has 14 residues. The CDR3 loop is CASSPRDRPYEQYF. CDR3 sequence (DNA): TGTGCCAGCAGTCCCCGGGACAGGCCCTACGAGCAGTACTTC.

DNA of the CDR3: TGTGCCAGTACAGAAGGGACAGCTGGAAACACCATATATTTT. This translates into CASTEGTAGNTIYF. The chain employs TRBV19 and TRBJ1-3; 7 bases map to TRBD1. CDR3 length: 14 residues. The germline gives CDR1 LNHDA, CDR2 SQIVND (reference sequence). The J segment lost 2 bases and the V segment lost 7 bases, leaving 5 bases of the junction unmatched.

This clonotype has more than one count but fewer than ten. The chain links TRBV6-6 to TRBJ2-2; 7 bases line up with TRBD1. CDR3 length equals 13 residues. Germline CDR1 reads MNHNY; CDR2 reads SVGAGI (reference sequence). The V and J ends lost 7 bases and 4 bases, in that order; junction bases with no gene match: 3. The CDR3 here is CASMPGGTGELFF. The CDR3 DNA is TGTGCCAGCATGCCAGGGGGCACCGGGGAGCTGTTTTTT.

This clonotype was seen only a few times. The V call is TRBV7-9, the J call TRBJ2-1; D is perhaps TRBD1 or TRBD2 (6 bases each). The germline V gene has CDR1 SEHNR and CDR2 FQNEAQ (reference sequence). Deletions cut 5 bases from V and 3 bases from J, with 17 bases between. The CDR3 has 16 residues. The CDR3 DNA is TGTGCCAGCAGCCCACAAGGGGGGTCAGTCTACAATGAGCAGTTCTTC. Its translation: CASSPQGGSVYNEQFF.

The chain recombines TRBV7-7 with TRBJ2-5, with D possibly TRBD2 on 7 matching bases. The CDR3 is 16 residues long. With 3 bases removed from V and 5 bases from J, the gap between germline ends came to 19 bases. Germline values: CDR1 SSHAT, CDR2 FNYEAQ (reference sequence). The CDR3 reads CASSFLGGRGGETQYF. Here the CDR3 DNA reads TGTGCCAGCAGCTTCCTAGGCGGGAGAGGGGGGGAGACCCAGTACTTC.